The rows below give T cell receptor beta chains drawn from one sample of a study of lymphopenia after photon versus proton radiotherapy. The protocol was immunoSEQ multiplex PCR, while the TCRdb copy is restricted to in-frame clones and leaves out a portion. Here the sample spans tens of thousands of clones, approximately 91% being singletons. Here the sequenced sample was peripheral blood, taken from a patient treated with photon-based radiotherapy. The receptor set was obtained from a woman in her 70s with pancreatic cancer. Each CDR3 is given with its conserved first and last residue. The order of the fields is V gene, clone size, J gene, D gene, CDR3 DNA, CDR3 protein. A D gene is named only where the DNA matches it firmly. The size entry is marked missing in some rows and otherwise reads once, few, many or a size class.

v_call: TRBV2; clone_size: -; j_call: TRBJ2-2; d_call: TRBD2; cdr3_nt: TGTGCCAGCAGTCAGAGCGGGAGCGACACCGGGGAGCTGTTTTTT; cdr3_aa: CASSQSGSDTGELFF
v_call: TRBV4-1; clone_size: -; j_call: TRBJ2-3; d_call: -; cdr3_nt: TGCGCCAGCAGCCAAGTAACAAGGGGGGATACGCAGTATTTT; cdr3_aa: CASSQVTRGDTQYF
v_call: TRBV27; clone_size: -; j_call: TRBJ2-3; d_call: -; cdr3_nt: TGTGCCAGCAGTTTATCCGGCAGCACAGATACGCAGTATTTT; cdr3_aa: CASSLSGSTDTQYF
v_call: TRBV2; clone_size: -; j_call: TRBJ1-5; d_call: -; cdr3_nt: TGTGCCAGCAAAGGAGGGGACCAGCCCCAGCATTTT; cdr3_aa: CASKGGDQPQHF
v_call: TRBV10-3; clone_size: -; j_call: TRBJ1-6; d_call: -; cdr3_nt: TGTGCCATCAGTGAGGGACAGAGAGGGACACCCCTCCACTTT; cdr3_aa: CAISEGQRGTPLHF
v_call: TRBV29-1; clone_size: -; j_call: TRBJ2-5; d_call: TRBD2; cdr3_nt: TGCAGCGGATATAGCGGGAGAGAGACCCAGTACTTC; cdr3_aa: CSGYSGRETQYF
v_call: TRBV7-6; clone_size: once; j_call: TRBJ2-2; d_call: TRBD1; cdr3_nt: TGTGCCAGCAGCTTGGGTGGGACAGGGAACACCGGGGAGCTGTTTTTT; cdr3_aa: CASSLGGTGNTGELFF
v_call: TRBV9; clone_size: -; j_call: TRBJ1-4; d_call: -; cdr3_nt: TGTGCCAGCAGCCTACGTGTCAGTACTAATGAAAAACTGTTTTTT; cdr3_aa: CASSLRVSTNEKLFF
v_call: TRBV7-2; clone_size: -; j_call: TRBJ2-1; d_call: TRBD1; cdr3_nt: TGTGCCAGCAGGACAGGGGGCATCGGGAATGAGCAGTTCTTC; cdr3_aa: CASRTGGIGNEQFF
v_call: TRBV11-3; clone_size: -; j_call: TRBJ1-1; d_call: -; cdr3_nt: TGTGCCAGCAGCCTCTCCGGGAACACTGAAGCTTTCTTT; cdr3_aa: CASSLSGNTEAFF
v_call: TRBV4-3; clone_size: -; j_call: TRBJ2-5; d_call: TRBD1; cdr3_nt: TGCGCCAGCAGCCAAGGGGCAGGGGGCGGGCAAGAGACCCAGTACTTC; cdr3_aa: CASSQGAGGGQETQYF
v_call: TRBV4-1; clone_size: -; j_call: TRBJ1-5; d_call: -; cdr3_nt: TGCGCCAGCAGCCAAACGGTTCTCCTGGGTCAGCCCCAGCATTTT; cdr3_aa: CASSQTVLLGQPQHF